This record covers a single TCR beta chain. Its matching antigen is unknown. Treatment indicated: oral pan-JAK inhibitor, 5-10 mg twice daily. Patients with alopecia areata provided lesional scalp punch biopsies as well as peripheral blood. This sample is drawn from a study of CD8+ T cells in alopecia areata. Study-level results: One nonresponder leaves baseline CD8+ expansion's link to response uncertain. Resident alphabeta T-cell populations of normal skin are likewise subject to sequencing in scalp samples. More clonal than normal scalp was lesional scalp, particularly alopecia totalis/universalis.

Germline V gene lookup returns CDR1 SGHVS and CDR2 FQNEAQ. The CDR3 runs to 15 residues. V gave up 1 base and J gave up 12 bases; unmatched junction bases: 7. cDNA serving as the sequencing template came from extracted, reverse transcribed RNA. The protocol was immunoSEQ multiplex PCR, while the TCRdb copy is restricted to in-frame clones and leaves out a portion. The data hold 190,000 or so clones, with about 60% observed a single time. V is TRBV7-8 and J is TRBJ2-6, with 9 bases matching TRBD1. This receptor was obtained from a human donor with alopecia areata. The starting material was CD8+ T cells sorted from blood, obtained at week 24, from a patient treated with tofacitinib. The CDR3 sequence is CASSLEGQGVSVLTF. The CDR3 region has the DNA TGTGCCAGCAGCTTAGAGGGACAGGGAGTGAGCGTCCTGACTTTC.